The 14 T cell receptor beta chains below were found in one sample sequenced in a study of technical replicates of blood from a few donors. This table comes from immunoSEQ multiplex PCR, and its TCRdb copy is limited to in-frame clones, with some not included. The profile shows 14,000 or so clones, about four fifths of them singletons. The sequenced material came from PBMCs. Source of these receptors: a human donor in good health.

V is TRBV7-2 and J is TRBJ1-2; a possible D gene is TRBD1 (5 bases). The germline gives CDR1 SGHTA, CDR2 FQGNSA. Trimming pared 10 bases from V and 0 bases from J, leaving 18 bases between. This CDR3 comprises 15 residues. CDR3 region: CAISGGDRSNYGYTF. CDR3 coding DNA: TGTGCCATCTCCGGGGGAGACAGATCTAACTATGGCTACACCTTC.

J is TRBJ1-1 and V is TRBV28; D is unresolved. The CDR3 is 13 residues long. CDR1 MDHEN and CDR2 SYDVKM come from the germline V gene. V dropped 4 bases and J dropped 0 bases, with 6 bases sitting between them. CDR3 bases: TGTGCCAGCAGTTCCAGCGTGAACACTGAAGCTTTCTTT. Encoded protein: CASSSSVNTEAFF.

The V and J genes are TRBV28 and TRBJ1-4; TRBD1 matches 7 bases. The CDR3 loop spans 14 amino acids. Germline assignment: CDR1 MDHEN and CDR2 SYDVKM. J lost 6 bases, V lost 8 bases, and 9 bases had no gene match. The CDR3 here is CASGLGQPDEKLFF. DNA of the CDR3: TGTGCCAGCGGGTTGGGACAGCCGGATGAAAAACTGTTTTTT.

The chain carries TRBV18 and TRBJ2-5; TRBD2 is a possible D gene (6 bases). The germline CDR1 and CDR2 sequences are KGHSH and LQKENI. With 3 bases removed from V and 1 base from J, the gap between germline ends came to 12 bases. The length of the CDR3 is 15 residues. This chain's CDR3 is CASSPPGTAQETQYF. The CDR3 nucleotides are TGTGCCAGCTCACCCCCCGGGACTGCCCAAGAGACCCAGTACTTC.

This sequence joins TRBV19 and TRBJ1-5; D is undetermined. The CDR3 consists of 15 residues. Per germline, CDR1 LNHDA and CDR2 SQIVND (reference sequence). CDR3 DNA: TGTGGCGCCCACCGCGGAGAGCCGAGCAATCAGCCCCAGCATTTT. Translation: CGAHRGEPSNQPQHF.

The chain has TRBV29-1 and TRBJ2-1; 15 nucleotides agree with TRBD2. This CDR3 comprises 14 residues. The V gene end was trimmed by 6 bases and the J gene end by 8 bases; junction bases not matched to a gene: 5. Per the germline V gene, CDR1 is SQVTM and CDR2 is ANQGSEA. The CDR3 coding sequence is TGCAGCGTCGCTAGGACTAGCGGGGGGGATGAGCAGTTCTTC. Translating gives CSVARTSGGDEQFF.

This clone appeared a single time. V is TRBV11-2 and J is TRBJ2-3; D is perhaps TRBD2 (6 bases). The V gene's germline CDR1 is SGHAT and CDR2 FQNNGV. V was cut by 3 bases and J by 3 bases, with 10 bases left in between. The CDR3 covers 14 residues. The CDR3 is CASSLASETDTQYF. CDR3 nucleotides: TGTGCCAGCAGCTTGGCTAGCGAGACAGATACGCAGTATTTT.

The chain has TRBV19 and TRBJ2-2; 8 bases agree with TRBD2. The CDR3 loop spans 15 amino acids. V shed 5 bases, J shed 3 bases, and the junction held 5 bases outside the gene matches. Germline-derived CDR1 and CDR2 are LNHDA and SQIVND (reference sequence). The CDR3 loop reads CASSREREHTGELFF. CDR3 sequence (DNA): TGTGCCAGTAGTCGCGAGCGGGAGCACACCGGGGAGCTGTTTTTT.

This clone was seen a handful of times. CDR3 DNA sequence: TGCAGCCTGTCGGGGGTGGGCACCGGGGAGCTGTTTTTT. It is translated as CSLSGVGTGELFF. The chain has TRBV29-1 and TRBJ2-2, with D possibly TRBD2 on 6 matching bases. Germline V gene lookup returns CDR1 SQVTM and CDR2 ANQGSEA. V lost 8 bases to trimming and J lost 4 bases, with 14 bases between them. CDR3 length: 13 amino acids.

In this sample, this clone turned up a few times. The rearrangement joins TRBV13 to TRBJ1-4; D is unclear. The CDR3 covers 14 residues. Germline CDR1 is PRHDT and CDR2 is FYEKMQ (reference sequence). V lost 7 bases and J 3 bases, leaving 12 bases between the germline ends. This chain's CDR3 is CASTRRVSNEKLFF. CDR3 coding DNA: TGTGCCAGCACCCGGAGGGTTTCTAATGAAAAACTGTTTTTT.

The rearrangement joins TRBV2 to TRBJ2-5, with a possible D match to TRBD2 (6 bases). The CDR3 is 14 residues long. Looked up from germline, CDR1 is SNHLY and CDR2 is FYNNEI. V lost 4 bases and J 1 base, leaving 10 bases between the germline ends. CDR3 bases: TGTGCCAGCAGTGCTAATAGCGGCCAAGAGACCCAGTACTTC. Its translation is CASSANSGQETQYF.

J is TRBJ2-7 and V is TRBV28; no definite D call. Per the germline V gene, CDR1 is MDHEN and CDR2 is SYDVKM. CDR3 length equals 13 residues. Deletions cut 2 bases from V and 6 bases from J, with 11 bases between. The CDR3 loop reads CASSLQGSGEQYF. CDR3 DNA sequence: TGTGCCAGCAGTTTACAAGGCTCGGGCGAGCAGTACTTC.

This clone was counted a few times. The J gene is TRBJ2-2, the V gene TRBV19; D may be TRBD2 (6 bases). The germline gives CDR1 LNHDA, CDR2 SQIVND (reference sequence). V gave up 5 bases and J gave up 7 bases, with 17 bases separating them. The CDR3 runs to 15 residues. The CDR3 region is CASSLMGGRYGELFF. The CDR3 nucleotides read TGTGCCAGTAGTTTGATGGGGGGTAGATACGGGGAGCTGTTTTTT.

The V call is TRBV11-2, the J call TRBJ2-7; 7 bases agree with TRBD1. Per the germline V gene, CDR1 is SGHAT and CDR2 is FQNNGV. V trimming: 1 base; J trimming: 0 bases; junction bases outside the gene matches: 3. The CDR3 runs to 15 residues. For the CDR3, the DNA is TGTGCCAGCAGCTTAGTGACAGGGAGCTCCTACGAGCAGTACTTC. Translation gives CASSLVTGSSYEQYF.